The following is a TCR beta chain sequence with its context. The antigen is unknown. This specimen comes from a study of T cell repertoires in cytomegalovirus infection. At the level of the study: HLA-C-restricted CMV epitopes, recently identified, and well-studied HLA-B-restricted ones were used by the study. Study-wide points: HLA-C-restricted CMV-specific TCR beta clonotypes were dominant in the ex vivo response. Identification of carriers of CMV plus the relevant HLA was achieved through cumulative public TCR beta family frequency.

One entry per CDR3 protein results from TCRdb running MiXCR on the reads. The data contain approximately 1,000,000 distinct CDR3 sequences, roughly 31% of them singletons. The germline gives CDR1 MNHNS, CDR2 SASEGT. The V gene lost 2 bases and the J gene lost 5 bases, with 16 bases spanning the gap. This CDR3 has 16 residues. The sample here was cultured CD8+ T cells from PBMCs, taken from culture after CMV antigen stimulation. This sequence was found in a human donor in good health (CMV status not recorded). Some clones in this sample may be carry-over from other donors' samples. This chain uses TRBV6-1 with TRBJ1-5; D is uncertain. CDR3 region: CASSELRWPEDQPQHF. Here the CDR3 DNA reads TGTGCCAGCAGTGAATTACGATGGCCCGAGGATCAGCCCCAGCATTTT.